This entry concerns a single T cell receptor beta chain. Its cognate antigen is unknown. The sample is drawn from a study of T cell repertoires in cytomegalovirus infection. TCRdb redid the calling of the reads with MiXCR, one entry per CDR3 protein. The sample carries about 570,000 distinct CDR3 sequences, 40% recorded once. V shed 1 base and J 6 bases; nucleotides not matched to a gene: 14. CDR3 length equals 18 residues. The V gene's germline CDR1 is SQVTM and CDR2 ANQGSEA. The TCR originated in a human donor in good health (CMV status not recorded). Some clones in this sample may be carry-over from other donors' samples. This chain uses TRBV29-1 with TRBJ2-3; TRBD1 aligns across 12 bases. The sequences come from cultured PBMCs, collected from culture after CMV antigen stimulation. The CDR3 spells CSVEGALGTGGLGDTQYF. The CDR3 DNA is TGCAGCGTTGAAGGCGCTTTAGGGACAGGGGGCCTAGGGGATACGCAGTATTTT.